This entry describes one TCR beta chain. Its antigen is not identified. The data belong to a study of T cell repertoires in cytomegalovirus infection. Trimming took 4 bases from V and 9 from J; bases not matched to a gene: 8. Germline V gene sequence: CDR1 KGHSH, CDR2 LQKENI. The length of the CDR3 is 14 residues. TCRdb passed the reads through MiXCR, listing each CDR3 protein once. Of 250,000 to 400,000 distinct CDR3 sequences in the sample, roughly 25% were seen once. The chain has TRBV18 and TRBJ2-1; TRBD1 matches at 8 bases. The receptor was isolated from a human donor in good health (CMV status not recorded). Some clones in this sample may be carry-over from other donors' samples. The sequencing here drew on cultured PBMCs, taken from culture after CMV antigen stimulation. The CDR3 DNA reads as TGTGCCAGCTCACGGCAGGGGGCTTTTCGTGAGCAGTTCTTC. Encoded protein: CASSRQGAFREQFF.